These 4 T cell receptor beta chains were all obtained from the same sample, sequenced in a study of blood T cell repertoires in COVID-19. TCRdb's table, derived via immunoSEQ multiplex PCR, lists solely in-frame clones and lacks some. The data contain approximately 97,000 clones, around nine tenths of them seen just once; the ten biggest clones take up about 3%. Material for sequencing was peripheral blood. The receptor set was obtained from a man in his forties or fifties with active or convalescent COVID-19.

CDR3 nucleotides: TGTGCCAGCAGTGAAGGCGGGGGGGTGAAGACCCAGTACTTC. It yields the protein CASSEGGGVKTQYF. This sequence joins TRBV25-1 and TRBJ2-5; 9 nucleotides match TRBD2. The CDR3 totals 14 residues. The J segment lost 6 bases and the V segment lost 2 bases, leaving 4 bases of the junction unmatched. The germline gives CDR1 MGHDK, CDR2 SYGVNS. The full variable domain, with the rest looked up from reference TRBV25-1 and TRBJ2-5, is EADIYQTPRYLVIGTGKKITLECSQTMGHDKMYWYQQDPGMELHLIHYSYGVNSTEKGDLSSESTVSRIRTEHFPLTLESARPSHTSQYLCASSEGGGVKTQYFGPGTRLLVL.

This chain connects TRBV19 to TRBJ2-3; TRBD2 is a possible D gene (5 bases). Germline V lookup: CDR1 LNHDA, CDR2 SQIVND (reference sequence). The CDR3 extends over 13 amino acids. Trimming took 10 bases from V and 6 from J, leaving 17 bases between them. The CDR3 nucleotides are TGTGCCACCCGGAGGTCTGCGAGGGATACGCAGTATTTT. This sequence encodes CATRRSARDTQYF.

This chain uses TRBV18 with TRBJ2-2; 7 bases match TRBD2. The CDR3 length is 16 residues. The J segment lost 0 bases and the V segment lost 3 bases, leaving 4 bases of the junction unmatched. Per germline, CDR1 KGHSH and CDR2 LQKENI. The CDR3 DNA reads as TGTGCCAGCTCACCCCCGGGACTATCGAACACCGGGGAGCTGTTTTTT. Translating it yields CASSPPGLSNTGELFF.

In its sample, this clone was seen once. The J gene is TRBJ2-2, the V gene TRBV28; 9 bases map to TRBD1. From germline, CDR1 is MDHEN and CDR2 SYDVKM. CDR3 length: 17 amino acids. Losses at the gene ends were 5 bases for V and 5 bases for J; bases not matched to a gene: 12. CDR3 DNA sequence: TGTGCCAGCAGTGCCTCCGGGACAGGGATGGGAACCGGGGAGCTGTTTTTT. Its protein product is CASSASGTGMGTGELFF.